The 24 T cell receptor beta chains in this list originate from one sample, sequenced in a study of T cells in Graves' hyperthyroidism and ophthalmopathy. Amplified TCR beta CDR3 regions derived from RNA transcripts. The primer set for the first-round RT-PCR of the TCR CDR3 was HTBI. TCRdb re-derived calls from the multiplex PCR reads in MiXCR, one entry per CDR3 protein. Of approximately 720,000 distinct CDR3 sequences listed, around 20% are singletons. Sequencing was carried out using blood. The receptors originated from a woman between 50 and 59 years old with Graves' hyperthyroidism that later progressed to Graves' ophthalmopathy.

CDR3 DNA: TGTGCCAGTAAAGTTGGGGGGCGAAGCTCCTACAATGAGCAGTTCTTC. It yields the protein CASKVGGRSSYNEQFF. The chain employs TRBV19 and TRBJ2-1; D possibly matches TRBD1 or TRBD2 (6 bases each). Trimming cost V 7 bases and J 0 bases, with 16 bases left between them. The CDR3 has 16 amino acids. Germline CDR1 and CDR2: LNHDA and SQIVND (reference sequence).

This clonotype appeared many times. CDR3 sequence reads: CASSIAGLWGNTEAFF. DNA for the CDR3: TGTGCCAGCAGCATAGCGGGACTTTGGGGGAACACTGAAGCTTTCTTT. The V and J genes are TRBV12-3 or TRBV12-4 and TRBJ1-1; D is possibly TRBD1 (5 bases). Trimming shortened V by 6 bases and J by 1 base, and 18 bases separated the two germline ends. The CDR3 length is 16 residues.

The V and J genes are TRBV5-8 and TRBJ1-1, with TRBD1 as a possible D gene (6 bases). The germline V gene has CDR1 SGHTS and CDR2 YDEGEE. V was pared by 0 bases and J by 4 bases, with 13 bases between. This CDR3 contains 15 residues. CDR3 DNA: TGTGCCAGCAGCTTGGGGACAGTCACGGGCACTGAAGCTTTCTTT. Its protein is CASSLGTVTGTEAFF.

The sample holds many counts of this clonotype. CDR3 DNA sequence: TGTGCCAGCTCTCGAACATCCCGAGGGGGATCGAACACCGGGGAGCTGTTTTTT. Protein: CASSRTSRGGSNTGELFF. V usage is TRBV18 and J usage is TRBJ2-2; possible D gene TRBD1, 6 bases. The V gene lost 6 bases and the J gene lost 0 bases, with 20 bases spanning the gap. The CDR3 contains 18 residues. In germline, CDR1 is KGHSH, CDR2 LQKENI.

This clonotype was counted at least ten times. The V and J genes are TRBV29-1 and TRBJ1-1, with 8 bases that match TRBD1. The CDR3 is made up of 15 amino acids. V lost 5 bases to trimming and J lost 1 base; unmatched junction nucleotides: 9. Germline V CDR1 and CDR2: SQVTM, ANQGSEA. CDR3 coding DNA: TGCAGCGTTTCGGACAGGGCTACGGGGAACACTGAAGCTTTCTTT. Translation gives CSVSDRATGNTEAFF.

This clonotype was recorded many times. The V gene is TRBV7-9, the J gene TRBJ2-3; TRBD1 matches 8 bases. V dropped 0 bases and J dropped 4; count of bases not matched to a gene: 6. In germline, CDR1 is SEHNR, CDR2 FQNEAQ (reference sequence). CDR3 length: 16 residues. CDR3 DNA: TGTGCCAGCAGCTTAGCGCCAGGGGGCGACCCAGATACGCAGTATTTT. It yields the protein CASSLAPGGDPDTQYF.

The V call is TRBV11-3, the J call TRBJ2-2; perhaps TRBD2 as D (7 bases). V was shortened by 6 bases and J by 7 bases, with 18 bases between the two germline ends. This CDR3 spans 15 amino acids. CDR1 is SGHNT and CDR2 is YENEEA in the germline V gene. CDR3 sequence: CASSPGGRLGGELFF. CDR3 in DNA: TGTGCCAGCAGTCCCGGGGGGCGCCTGGGCGGGGAGCTGTTTTTT.

This clonotype was observed at least ten times. The J gene is TRBJ1-5, the V gene TRBV20-1; 9 nucleotides agree with TRBD1. CDR1 and CDR2 from the germline V gene are DFQATT and SNEGSKA (reference sequence). With V trimmed by 0 bases and J by 0 bases, 9 bases remained unmatched. This CDR3 spans 18 amino acids. CDR3 sequence: CSARDADRGVYSNQPQHF. CDR3 nucleotide sequence: TGCAGTGCTAGAGATGCGGACAGGGGAGTTTATAGCAATCAGCCCCAGCATTTT.

This clonotype was seen only once. The chain has TRBV5-1 and TRBJ2-2; D unclear. V lost 0 bases and J lost 0, with 12 bases in between. Germline V gene data show CDR1 as SGHRS and CDR2 as YFSETQ. The CDR3 is 17 amino acids. The CDR3 coding sequence is TGCGCCAGCAGCTTGGCCGGCCAGCCGACGAACACCGGGGAGCTGTTTTTT. This sequence encodes CASSLAGQPTNTGELFF.

This clonotype was detected ten times or more. J is TRBJ1-1 and V is TRBV2; 8 bases are a match to TRBD1. With V trimmed by 8 bases and J by 2 bases, 7 bases remained unmatched. Germline values: CDR1 SNHLY, CDR2 FYNNEI. CDR3 length: 14 amino acids. The DNA for the CDR3 is TGTGCCAGCCTACCCGGACAGGGAAACACTGAAGCTTTCTTT. This translates into CASLPGQGNTEAFF.

In this sample, this clonotype turned up many times. The chain joins TRBV3-1 to TRBJ1-5, with D hard to call. This CDR3 comprises 16 residues. The germline gives CDR1 LGHDT, CDR2 YNNKEL (reference sequence). The V and J ends lost 0 bases and 0 bases respectively, with 9 bases between them. The CDR3 coding sequence is TGTGCCAGCAGCCAAGATGGAGACATTAGCAATCAGCCCCAGCATTTT. It yields the protein CASSQDGDISNQPQHF.

At least ten counts were recorded for this clonotype. The chain uses TRBV5-1 and TRBJ2-1; D not certain. The V gene lost 0 bases and the J gene lost 3 bases, with 10 bases spanning the gap. This CDR3 has 15 residues. In germline, CDR1 is SGHRS, CDR2 YFSETQ. The CDR3 bases are TGCGCCAGCAGCTTGGACCCCGAGCTCTACAATGAGCAGTTCTTC. This encodes CASSLDPELYNEQFF.

The chain carries TRBV15 and TRBJ1-1, with D tentatively TRBD1 (6 bases). The germline CDR1 and CDR2 sequences are LNHNV and YYDKDF (reference sequence). Trimming cost V 4 bases and J 11 bases, with 14 bases left between them. This CDR3 contains 12 residues. The CDR3 DNA reads TGTGCCACCAGCACAAGTTCAGGGGTTGCTTTCTTT. Encoded protein: CATSTSSGVAFF.

This clonotype came up a few times. The rearrangement links TRBV19 to TRBJ2-2; no clear D gene. Trimming took 3 bases from V and 3 from J, leaving 8 bases between them. This CDR3 contains 14 residues. Germline V gene data show CDR1 as LNHDA and CDR2 as SQIVND (reference sequence). In nucleotides, the CDR3 is TGTGCCAGTAGTATTTCGGGCGACACCGGGGAGCTGTTTTTT. This codes for CASSISGDTGELFF.

This clonotype was recorded at least ten times. The chain recombines TRBV13 with TRBJ2-7; D could derive from TRBD1 or TRBD2 (5 bases each). Trimming removed 4 bases at V and 5 bases at J, with 12 bases between. Germline CDR1 PRHDT, CDR2 FYEKMQ (reference sequence). This CDR3 spans 13 amino acids. This CDR3 is CASSSDSGNEQYF. The CDR3 nucleotides read TGTGCCAGCAGCTCTGACAGCGGCAACGAGCAGTACTTC.

In its sample, this clonotype was seen many times. The rearrangement joins TRBV2 to TRBJ1-1, with D unclear. Germline V gene lookup returns CDR1 SNHLY and CDR2 FYNNEI. The CDR3 runs to 12 residues. The V end was cut by 4 bases, the J end by 1 base, with 4 bases between. The CDR3 region is CASSVANTEAFF. The DNA for the CDR3 is TGTGCCAGCAGTGTCGCGAACACTGAAGCTTTCTTT.

This clonotype was found a few times. The chain is built from TRBV12-3 or TRBV12-4 and TRBJ2-7; 9 bases are shared with TRBD2. The ends lost 5 bases at V and 2 bases at J; junction bases unmatched: 7. The CDR3 has 15 residues. In nucleotides, the CDR3 is TGTGCCAGCAGTCCGGGACTAGCCCCAACCTACGAGCAGTACTTC. Protein product: CASSPGLAPTYEQYF.

This clonotype was detected only a few times. The chain joins TRBV20-1 to TRBJ1-6, with D possibly being TRBD1 (5 bases). This CDR3 has 15 amino acids. Germline loops: CDR1 DFQATT, CDR2 SNEGSKA (reference sequence). V was shortened by 5 bases and J by 3 bases, with 14 bases between the two germline ends. The CDR3 loop reads CSAGGGDLYNSPLHF. CDR3 DNA: TGCAGTGCTGGGGGGGGGGACCTCTATAATTCACCCCTCCACTTT.

This clonotype has a count of ten or more. CDR3 residues: CASSFWPSQWGYNEQFF. The CDR3 nucleotides are TGTGCCAGCAGCTTTTGGCCTAGCCAGTGGGGCTACAATGAGCAGTTCTTC. The rearrangement joins TRBV7-9 to TRBJ2-1; tentative D call: TRBD2 (5 bases). The CDR3 extends over 17 amino acids. V shed 3 bases and J shed 3 bases, with 18 bases lying between them. Per germline, CDR1 SEHNR and CDR2 FQNEAQ (reference sequence).

The chain links TRBV19 to TRBJ2-5, with 7 positions matching TRBD1. Germline CDR1 is LNHDA and CDR2 is SQIVND (reference sequence). J gave up 2 bases and V 4 bases, and 10 bases lay outside the gene matches. The CDR3 contains 16 residues. CDR3 sequence: CASSTPIPGGQETQYF. CDR3 nucleotide sequence: TGTGCCAGTAGTACCCCTATACCAGGGGGACAAGAGACCCAGTACTTC.

The chain has TRBV19 and TRBJ1-1; no clear D. The germline CDR1 and CDR2 sequences are LNHDA and SQIVND (reference sequence). The CDR3 runs 13 residues. V dropped 7 bases and J dropped 11 bases, with 20 bases sitting between them. The CDR3 DNA is TGTGCCAGTATAGGAGCGGAACACCTCGAGGCTTTCTTT. This codes for CASIGAEHLEAFF. Full variable domain (outside the CDR3, taken from reference TRBV19 and TRBJ1-1): DGGITQSPKYLFRKEGQNVTLSCEQNLNHDAMYWYRQDPGQGLRLIYYSQIVNDFQKGDIAEGYSVSREKKESFPLTVTSAQKNPTAFYLCASIGAEHLEAFFGQGTRLTVV.

The gene calls are TRBV19 and TRBJ1-5; 9 nucleotides agree with TRBD1. This CDR3 region has 15 residues. Germline loops: CDR1 LNHDA, CDR2 SQIVND (reference sequence). V dropped 3 bases and J dropped 5; count of bases not matched to a gene: 5. The CDR3 nucleotides read TGTGCCAGTAGTATTACGACAGGGGGGGATCAGCCCCAGCATTTT. Translation: CASSITTGGDQPQHF.

The gene calls are TRBV19 and TRBJ2-7, with D perhaps matching TRBD2 (6 bases). Trimming cost V 5 bases and J 3 bases, with 11 bases left between them. Germline CDR1 is LNHDA and CDR2 is SQIVND (reference sequence). The CDR3 has 13 residues. CDR3 DNA sequence: TGTGCCAGTAGTGCGGGACGGGACTACGAGCAGTACTTC. It yields the protein CASSAGRDYEQYF.

This clonotype was seen many times. This chain joins TRBV18 and TRBJ1-1, with a tentative D call TRBD1 (5 bases). This CDR3 region has 13 residues. CDR1 is KGHSH, CDR2 LQKENI, per germline. The germline V and J ends were trimmed by 4 bases and 1 base, with 7 bases remaining between them. CDR3 amino acids: CASSRQSNTEAFF. The CDR3 DNA sequence: TGTGCCAGCTCACGACAGTCGAACACTGAAGCTTTCTTT.